This T cell receptor beta chain appears in the sequencing data of a study of T cells in Graves' hyperthyroidism and ophthalmopathy. Germline lookup yields CDR1 SGHTA and CDR2 FQGNSA. V gave up 3 bases and J gave up 2 bases; unmatched junction bases: 8. This CDR3 has 18 residues. Amplification of TCR beta CDR3 regions was performed using RNA transcripts as template. Researchers ran a first-round RT-PCR on the TCR CDR3 using the HTBI primer set. Using its own MiXCR run on the multiplex PCR reads, TCRdb lists one record per CDR3 protein. Among about 690,000 distinct CDR3 sequences listed, 15% to 20% were seen once.

Sequenced material: blood. The chain couples TRBV7-2 to TRBJ2-3; TRBD2 aligns across 13 bases. The source of this sequence is a man between 45 and 60 years old with Graves' hyperthyroidism. This chain's CDR3 is CASSFRLAGGFTTDTQYF. The CDR3 DNA is TGTGCCAGCAGCTTTAGACTAGCGGGAGGCTTTACCACAGATACGCAGTATTTT.